A selection of T cell receptor beta chains follows, all from one sample in a study of human T cells and chemical hapten exposure. TCRdb processed the RACE reads anew with MiXCR; each CDR3 protein has one entry. Here the sample spans 190,000 or so distinct CDR3 sequences, 20% to 25% being singletons. Source: whole blood, taken in connection with sensitization to the hapten diphenylcyclopropenone (DPC). Receptor source: a middle-aged woman with alopecia areata. Some clones in this sample may be carry-over from other donors' samples. CDR3s include the opening cysteine and the closing phenylalanine or tryptophan. D genes are given only for firm matches.

v_call: TRBV20-1; j_call: TRBJ1-2; d_call: .; cdr3_aa: CSATWGRYGYTF
v_call: TRBV29-1; j_call: TRBJ2-3; d_call: .; cdr3_aa: CSVEVGGAVDTQYF
v_call: TRBV7-6; j_call: TRBJ2-1; d_call: TRBD2; cdr3_aa: CASSQRQLAGYDEQFF
v_call: TRBV7-2; j_call: TRBJ2-3; d_call: TRBD2; cdr3_aa: CASSLGLATDTQYF
v_call: TRBV5-4; j_call: TRBJ1-2; d_call: .; cdr3_aa: CASSLSAASPYGYTF
v_call: TRBV28; j_call: TRBJ2-7; d_call: .; cdr3_aa: CASSWPGTYEQYF
v_call: TRBV7-2; j_call: TRBJ1-4; d_call: .; cdr3_aa: CASSRLRPEANEKLFF
v_call: TRBV6-5; j_call: TRBJ1-1; d_call: .; cdr3_aa: CASSAQRGTEAFF
v_call: TRBV6-4; j_call: TRBJ1-2; d_call: TRBD1; cdr3_aa: CASSGDSAYGYTF
v_call: TRBV28; j_call: TRBJ1-1; d_call: .; cdr3_aa: CAVRLHMNTEAFF
v_call: TRBV20-1; j_call: TRBJ2-7; d_call: .; cdr3_aa: CSARDNGNEQYF
v_call: TRBV7-2; j_call: TRBJ2-5; d_call: TRBD1; cdr3_aa: CASSYRHDRDQYF
v_call: TRBV20-1; j_call: TRBJ2-3; d_call: .; cdr3_aa: CSARDLVGTDTQYF
v_call: TRBV29-1; j_call: TRBJ1-6; d_call: .; cdr3_aa: CSVRAVPRGPFFF
v_call: TRBV20-1; j_call: TRBJ2-1; d_call: TRBD1; cdr3_aa: CSVIGGQGMGDEQFF
v_call: TRBV20-1; j_call: TRBJ2-3; d_call: .; cdr3_aa: CSARENLTPAPDTQYF
v_call: TRBV6-5; j_call: TRBJ1-2; d_call: .; cdr3_aa: CASSYSSDYGYTF
v_call: TRBV4-2; j_call: TRBJ2-1; d_call: TRBD2; cdr3_aa: CASSQEPAGGYNEQFF
v_call: TRBV18; j_call: TRBJ1-2; d_call: TRBD1; cdr3_aa: CASSSRDREANYGYTF
v_call: TRBV28; j_call: TRBJ2-7; d_call: TRBD2; cdr3_aa: CAVRSGGPLEQYF
v_call: TRBV27; j_call: TRBJ1-5; d_call: .; cdr3_aa: CASSSDRGDQPQHF
v_call: TRBV4-3; j_call: TRBJ2-3; d_call: .; cdr3_aa: CASSQLWTDTQYF
v_call: TRBV5-1; j_call: TRBJ1-1; d_call: .; cdr3_aa: CASSLVEVTVNTEAFF
v_call: TRBV29-1; j_call: TRBJ2-7; d_call: .; cdr3_aa: CSVELVSLEGSYEQYF
v_call: TRBV27; j_call: TRBJ2-1; d_call: TRBD2; cdr3_aa: CASSRTGTSGIVQFF
v_call: TRBV6-6; j_call: TRBJ2-6; d_call: .; cdr3_aa: CASSYSTGSGANVLTF
v_call: TRBV5-1; j_call: TRBJ2-1; d_call: TRBD2; cdr3_aa: CATRLAGGQEQFF
v_call: TRBV5-5; j_call: TRBJ2-7; d_call: .; cdr3_aa: CASSLLGTEQYF
v_call: TRBV29-1; j_call: TRBJ1-2; d_call: .; cdr3_aa: CSVALQNNYGYTF
v_call: TRBV7-2; j_call: TRBJ2-3; d_call: .; cdr3_aa: CASSSSLSTDTQYF
v_call: TRBV9; j_call: TRBJ2-3; d_call: TRBD2; cdr3_aa: CASSVAPSGVGADTQYF
v_call: TRBV27; j_call: TRBJ2-7; d_call: TRBD2; cdr3_aa: CASSRSVAGDYEQYF
v_call: TRBV7-2; j_call: TRBJ2-6; d_call: TRBD2; cdr3_aa: CASSSRTSGKGGANVLTF
v_call: TRBV6-1; j_call: TRBJ2-5; d_call: .; cdr3_aa: CASISETQYF
v_call: TRBV6-5; j_call: TRBJ2-5; d_call: TRBD1; cdr3_aa: CASSYSGTGRETQYF